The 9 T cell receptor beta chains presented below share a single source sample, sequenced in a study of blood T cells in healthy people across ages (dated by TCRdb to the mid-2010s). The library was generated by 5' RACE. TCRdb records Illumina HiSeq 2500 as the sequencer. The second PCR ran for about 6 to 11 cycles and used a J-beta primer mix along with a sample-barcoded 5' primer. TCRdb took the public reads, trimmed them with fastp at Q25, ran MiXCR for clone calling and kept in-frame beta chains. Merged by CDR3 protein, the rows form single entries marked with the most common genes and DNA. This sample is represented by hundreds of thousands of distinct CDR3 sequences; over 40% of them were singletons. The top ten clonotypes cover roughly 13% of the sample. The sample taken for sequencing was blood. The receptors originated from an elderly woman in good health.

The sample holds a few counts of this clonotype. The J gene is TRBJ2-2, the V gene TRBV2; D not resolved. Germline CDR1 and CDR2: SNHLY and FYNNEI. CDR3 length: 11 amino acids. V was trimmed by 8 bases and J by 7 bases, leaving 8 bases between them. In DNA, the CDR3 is TGTGCCAGCCGCCTTAACGGGGAGCTGTTTTTT. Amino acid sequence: CASRLNGELFF.

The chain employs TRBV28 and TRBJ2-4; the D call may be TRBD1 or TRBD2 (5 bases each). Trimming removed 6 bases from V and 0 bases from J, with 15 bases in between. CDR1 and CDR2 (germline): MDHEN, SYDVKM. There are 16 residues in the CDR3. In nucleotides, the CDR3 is TGTGCCAGCAGCCTTTCAGGGACCCTAGCCAAAAACATTCAGTACTTC. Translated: CASSLSGTLAKNIQYF.

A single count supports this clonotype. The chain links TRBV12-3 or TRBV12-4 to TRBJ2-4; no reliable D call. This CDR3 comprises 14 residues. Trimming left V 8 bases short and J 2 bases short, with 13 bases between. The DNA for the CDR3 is TGTGCCAGCGGCATACGGGCGACCAAAAACATTCAGTACTTC. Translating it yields CASGIRATKNIQYF.

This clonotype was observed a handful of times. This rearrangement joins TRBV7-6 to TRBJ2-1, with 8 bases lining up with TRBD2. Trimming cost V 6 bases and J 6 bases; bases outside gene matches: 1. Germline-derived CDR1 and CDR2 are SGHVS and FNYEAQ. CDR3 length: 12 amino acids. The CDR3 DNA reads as TGTGCCAGCAGTGGGACTAGCAATGAGCAGTTCTTC. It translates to CASSGTSNEQFF.

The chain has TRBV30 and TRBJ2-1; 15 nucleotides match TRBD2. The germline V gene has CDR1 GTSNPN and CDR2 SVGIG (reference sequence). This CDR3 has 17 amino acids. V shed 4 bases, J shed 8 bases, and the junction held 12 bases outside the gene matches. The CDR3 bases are TGTGCCTGGAACTTCCCCGGACTAGCGGGAGGGCGACATGAGCAGTTCTTC. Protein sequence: CAWNFPGLAGGRHEQFF.

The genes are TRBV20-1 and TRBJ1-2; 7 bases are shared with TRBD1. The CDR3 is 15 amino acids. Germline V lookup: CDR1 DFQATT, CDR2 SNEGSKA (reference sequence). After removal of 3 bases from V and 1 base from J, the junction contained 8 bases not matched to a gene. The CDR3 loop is CSASRGRLVNYGYTF. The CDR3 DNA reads TGCAGTGCTAGTAGGGGGCGCCTCGTTAACTATGGCTACACCTTC.

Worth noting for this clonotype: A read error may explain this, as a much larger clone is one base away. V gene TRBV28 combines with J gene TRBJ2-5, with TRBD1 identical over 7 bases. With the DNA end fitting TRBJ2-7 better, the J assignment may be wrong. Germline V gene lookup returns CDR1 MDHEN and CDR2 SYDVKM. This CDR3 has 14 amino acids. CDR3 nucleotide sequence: TGTGTCAGCAGTCGCCCGGGACAGATCTACGAGCAGTACTTC. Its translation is CVSSRPGQIYEQYF.

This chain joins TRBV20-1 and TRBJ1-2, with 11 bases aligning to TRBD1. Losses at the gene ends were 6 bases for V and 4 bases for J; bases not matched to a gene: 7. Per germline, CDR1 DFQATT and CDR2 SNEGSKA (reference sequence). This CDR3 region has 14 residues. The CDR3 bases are TGCAGTGCATCCGGGACAGGGGGAATCTATGGCTACACCTTC. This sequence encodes CSASGTGGIYGYTF.

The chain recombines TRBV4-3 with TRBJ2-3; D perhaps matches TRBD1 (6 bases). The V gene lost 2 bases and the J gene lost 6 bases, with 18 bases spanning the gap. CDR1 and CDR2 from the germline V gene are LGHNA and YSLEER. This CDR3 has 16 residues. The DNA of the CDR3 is TGCGCCAGCAGCCAAAAATTCCAGGGGAGCTCCGATACGCAGTATTTT. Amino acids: CASSQKFQGSSDTQYF.